Given below is one T cell receptor beta chain in context. The antigen is not known. These data come from a study of cytomegalovirus exposure and HLA in healthy donors. Study results and limitations: Through in vitro validation, a few CMV-associated chains were shown to be specific for CMV antigens. Association with HLA alleles at 0.05 false discovery rate was found for around 15,000 TCR beta sequences in a later analysis. Researchers reportedly found TCR beta sequences accurately predicted most subjects' HLA-A and HLA-B alleles.

Looked up from germline, CDR1 is SGHNT and CDR2 is YENEEA. This CDR3 contains 13 residues. Trimming stripped 5 bases from V and 2 bases from J, with 10 bases between. With 60 Vbeta and 13 Jbeta primers, the PCR was carried out. In the study's own analysis: Roughly 11 million of the 60 million to 80 million unique TCR beta chains counted in a later analysis were shared. Repertoires were generated with immunoSEQ multiplex PCR, while TCRdb's copy carries only in-frame clones and drops some. The DNA gave D and trimming, while V, J and clone size come from that table. The sample lists some 180,000 clones, less than 80% occurring once.

This TCR derives from a man aged 18 to 29 in good health and CMV-seronegative. Sequencing was done on a sample of PBMCs. The chain recombines TRBV11-3 with TRBJ2-7; D is unresolved. In DNA form, the CDR3 reads TGTGCCAGCAGCCTAACCCCGACCTACGAGCAGTACTTC. Amino acids: CASSLTPTYEQYF.